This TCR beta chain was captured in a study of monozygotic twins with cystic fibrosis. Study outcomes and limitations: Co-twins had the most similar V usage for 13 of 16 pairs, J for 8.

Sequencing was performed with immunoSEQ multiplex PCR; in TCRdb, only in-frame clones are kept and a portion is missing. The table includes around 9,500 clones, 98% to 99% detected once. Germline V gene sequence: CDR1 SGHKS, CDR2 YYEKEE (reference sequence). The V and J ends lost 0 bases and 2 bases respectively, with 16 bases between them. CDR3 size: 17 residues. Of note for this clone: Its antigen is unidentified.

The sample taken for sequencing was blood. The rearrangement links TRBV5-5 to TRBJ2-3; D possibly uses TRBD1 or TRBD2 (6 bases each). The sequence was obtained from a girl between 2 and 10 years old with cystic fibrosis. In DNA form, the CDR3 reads TGTGCCAGCAGCTTGGGAGCGCGGGACACTTACACAGATACGCAGTATTTT. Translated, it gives CASSLGARDTYTDTQYF.